This T cell receptor (beta chain) originates from a study of T cells in tuberculosis. The overall study: The T cells targeted glucose monomycolate, a mycobacterial lipid, via CD1B. Study-level findings and limits: Smaller alpha distances in active tuberculosis partly reflected shorter CDR3-alpha lengths. Active tuberculosis TCR-alpha repertoires lay closer to GMM-specific TCRs than IGRA-negative controls, suggesting clonal expansion. Classification accuracy was 87% (AUROC 0.7 to 0.9) with the GMM-specific repertoire.

Only in-frame clones appear in the TCRdb table, and some are missing; sequencing was by immunoSEQ multiplex PCR. Here the sample spans 23,000 or so clones, about 95% being singletons. V lost 4 bases to trimming and J lost 0 bases, with 6 bases between them. CDR3 size: 13 residues. Germline CDR1 reads MNHNY; CDR2 reads SVGAGI (reference sequence). Points on this clone: The antigen is unknown.

The source material was PBMCs. This clonotype originated in a donor between 10 and 29 years old with latent tuberculosis or without tuberculosis infection. The rearrangement uses TRBV6-6 and TRBJ1-1; D unresolved. The CDR3 reads CASSFIMNTEAFF. The CDR3 DNA follows: TGTGCCAGCAGTTTTATTATGAACACTGAAGCTTTCTTT.